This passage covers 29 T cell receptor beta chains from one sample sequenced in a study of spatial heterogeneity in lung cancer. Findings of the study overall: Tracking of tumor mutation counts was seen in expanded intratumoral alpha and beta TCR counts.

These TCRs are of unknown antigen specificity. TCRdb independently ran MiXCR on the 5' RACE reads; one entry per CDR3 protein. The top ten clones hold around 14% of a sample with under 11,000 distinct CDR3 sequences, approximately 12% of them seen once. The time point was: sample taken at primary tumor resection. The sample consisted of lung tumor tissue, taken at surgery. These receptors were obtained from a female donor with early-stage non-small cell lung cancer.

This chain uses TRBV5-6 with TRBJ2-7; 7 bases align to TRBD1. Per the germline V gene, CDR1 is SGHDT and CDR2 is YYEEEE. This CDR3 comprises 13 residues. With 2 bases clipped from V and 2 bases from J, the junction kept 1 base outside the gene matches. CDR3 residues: CASSLRGPYEQYF. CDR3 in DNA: TGTGCCAGCAGCTTAAGGGGGCCCTACGAGCAGTACTTC.

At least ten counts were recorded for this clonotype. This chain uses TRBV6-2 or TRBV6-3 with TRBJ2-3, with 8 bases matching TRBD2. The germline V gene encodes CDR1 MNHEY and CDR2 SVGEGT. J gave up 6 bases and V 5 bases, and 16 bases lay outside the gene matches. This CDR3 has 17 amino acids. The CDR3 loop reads CASSARAGGRPSDTQYF. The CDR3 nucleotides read TGTGCCAGCAGTGCACGGGCGGGGGGCCGCCCGAGTGATACGCAGTATTTT.

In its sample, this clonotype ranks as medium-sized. The CDR3 region is CASGLRQNTEAFF. As DNA, the CDR3 is TGTGCTAGTGGTTTACGGCAGAACACTGAAGCTTTCTTT. The chain uses TRBV12-5 and TRBJ1-1; D is undetermined. The CDR3 totals 13 residues. The V gene lost 3 bases and the J gene lost 1 base, with 6 bases spanning the gap. Germline CDR1 LGHNT, CDR2 FRNRAP.

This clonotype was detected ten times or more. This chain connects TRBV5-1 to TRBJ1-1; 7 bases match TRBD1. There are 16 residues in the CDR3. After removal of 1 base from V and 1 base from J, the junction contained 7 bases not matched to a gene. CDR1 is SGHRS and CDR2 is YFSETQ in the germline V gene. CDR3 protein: CASSLRGGQRNTEAFF. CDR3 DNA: TGCGCCAGCAGCTTGCGGGGGGGACAGAGGAACACTGAAGCTTTCTTT.

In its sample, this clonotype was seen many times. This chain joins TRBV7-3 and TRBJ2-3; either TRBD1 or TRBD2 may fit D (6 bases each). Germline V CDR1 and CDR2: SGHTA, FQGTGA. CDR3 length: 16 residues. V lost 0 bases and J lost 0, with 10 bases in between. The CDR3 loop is CASSLTGGASTDTQYF. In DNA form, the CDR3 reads TGTGCCAGCAGCTTAACCGGGGGCGCTAGCACAGATACGCAGTATTTT.

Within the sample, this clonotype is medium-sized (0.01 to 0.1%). For the CDR3, the DNA is TGTGCCAGCAGCTACAGGGTGGACACTGAAGCTTTCTTT. It codes for CASSYRVDTEAFF. The V call is TRBV3-1, the J call TRBJ1-1, with D perhaps matching TRBD1 (6 bases). Germline values: CDR1 LGHDT, CDR2 YNNKEL (reference sequence). V was cut by 5 bases and J by 3 bases, with 10 bases left in between. The CDR3 consists of 13 residues.

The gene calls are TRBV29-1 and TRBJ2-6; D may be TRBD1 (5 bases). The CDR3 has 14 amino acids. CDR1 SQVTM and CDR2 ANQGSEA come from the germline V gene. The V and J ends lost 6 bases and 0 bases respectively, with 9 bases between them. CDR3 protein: CSVGHLSGANVLTF. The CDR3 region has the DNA TGCAGCGTCGGACACCTCTCTGGGGCCAACGTCCTGACTTTC.

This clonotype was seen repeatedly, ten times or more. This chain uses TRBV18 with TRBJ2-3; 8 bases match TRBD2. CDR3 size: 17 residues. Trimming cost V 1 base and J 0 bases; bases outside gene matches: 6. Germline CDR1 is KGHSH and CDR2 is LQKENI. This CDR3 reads CASSPRGIAGSTDTQYF. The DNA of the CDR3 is TGTGCCAGCTCACCACGTGGAATAGCGGGGAGCACAGATACGCAGTATTTT.

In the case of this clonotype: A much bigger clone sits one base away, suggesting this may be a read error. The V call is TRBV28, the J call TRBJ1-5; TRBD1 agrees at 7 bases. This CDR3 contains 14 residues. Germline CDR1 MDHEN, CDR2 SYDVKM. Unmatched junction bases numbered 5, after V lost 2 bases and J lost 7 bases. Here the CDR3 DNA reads TGTGCCAGCAGTTTAGGGACAGTCCAACAGCCCCAGCATTTT. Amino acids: CASSLGTVQQPQHF.

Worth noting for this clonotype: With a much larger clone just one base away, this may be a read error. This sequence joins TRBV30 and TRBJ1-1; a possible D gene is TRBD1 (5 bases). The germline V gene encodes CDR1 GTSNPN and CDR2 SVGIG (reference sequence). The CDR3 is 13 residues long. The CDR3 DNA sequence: TGTGCCTGGACCACGGGGGTCGGCACTGAAGCTTTGTTT. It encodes CAWTTGVGTEALF.

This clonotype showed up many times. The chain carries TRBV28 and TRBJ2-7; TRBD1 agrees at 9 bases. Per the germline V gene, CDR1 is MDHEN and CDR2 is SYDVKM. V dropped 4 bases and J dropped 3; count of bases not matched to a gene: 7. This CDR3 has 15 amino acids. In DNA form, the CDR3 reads TGTGCCAGCAGTTCCATCGGGACAGGGTACTACGAGCAGTACTTC. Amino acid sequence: CASSSIGTGYYEQYF.

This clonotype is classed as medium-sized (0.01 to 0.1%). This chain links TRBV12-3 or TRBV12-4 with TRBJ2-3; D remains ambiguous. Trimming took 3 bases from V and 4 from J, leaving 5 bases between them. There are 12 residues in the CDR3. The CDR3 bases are TGTGCCAGCAGTTTTGGTTCAGATACGCAGTATTTT. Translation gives CASSFGSDTQYF.

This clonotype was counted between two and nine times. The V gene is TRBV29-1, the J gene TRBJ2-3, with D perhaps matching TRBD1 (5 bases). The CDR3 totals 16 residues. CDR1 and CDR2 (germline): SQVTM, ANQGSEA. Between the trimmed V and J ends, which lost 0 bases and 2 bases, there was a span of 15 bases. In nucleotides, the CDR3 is TGCAGCGTTGAAGAAGTGGTAGGGGCTCACACAGATACGCAGTATTTT. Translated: CSVEEVVGAHTDTQYF.

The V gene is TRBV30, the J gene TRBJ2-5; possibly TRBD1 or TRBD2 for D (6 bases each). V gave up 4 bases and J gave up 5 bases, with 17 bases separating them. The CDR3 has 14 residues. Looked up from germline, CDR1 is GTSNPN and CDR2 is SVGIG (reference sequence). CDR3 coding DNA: TGTGCCTGGAAGTTCTCCGGGGGCCGCGAGACCCAGTACTTC. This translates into CAWKFSGGRETQYF. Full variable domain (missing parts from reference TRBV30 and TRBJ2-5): SQTIHQWPATLVQPVGSPLSLECTVEGTSNPNLYWYRQAAGRGLQLLFYSVGIGQISSEVPQNLSASRPQDRQFILSSKKLLLSDSGFYLCAWKFSGGRETQYFGPGTRLLVL.

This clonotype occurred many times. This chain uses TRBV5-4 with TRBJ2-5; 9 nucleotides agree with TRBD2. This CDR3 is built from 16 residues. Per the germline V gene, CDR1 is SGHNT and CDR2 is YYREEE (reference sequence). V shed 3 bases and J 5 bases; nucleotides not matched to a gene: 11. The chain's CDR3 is CASSSGELAGSETQYF. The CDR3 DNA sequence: TGTGCCAGCAGCTCCGGGGAGCTAGCGGGATCCGAGACCCAGTACTTC. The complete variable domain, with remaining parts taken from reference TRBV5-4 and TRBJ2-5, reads ETGVTQSPTHLIKTRGQQVTLRCSSQSGHNTVSWYQQALGQGPQFIFQYYREEENGRGNFPPRFSGLQFPNYSSELNVNALELDDSALYLCASSSGELAGSETQYFGPGTRLLVL.

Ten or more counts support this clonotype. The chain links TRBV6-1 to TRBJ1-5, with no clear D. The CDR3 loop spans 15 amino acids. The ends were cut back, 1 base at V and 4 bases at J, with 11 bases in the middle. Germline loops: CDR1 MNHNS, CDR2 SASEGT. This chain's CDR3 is CASSEGRPPNQPQHF. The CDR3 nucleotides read TGTGCCAGCAGTGAAGGACGGCCGCCGAATCAGCCCCAGCATTTT.

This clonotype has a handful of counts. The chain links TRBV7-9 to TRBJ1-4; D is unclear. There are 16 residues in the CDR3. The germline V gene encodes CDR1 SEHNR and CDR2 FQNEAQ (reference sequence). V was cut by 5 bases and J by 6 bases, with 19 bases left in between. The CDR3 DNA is TGTGCCAGCAGCACATGGACCTCCCCGCAATATGAAAAACTGTTTTTT. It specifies CASSTWTSPQYEKLFF.

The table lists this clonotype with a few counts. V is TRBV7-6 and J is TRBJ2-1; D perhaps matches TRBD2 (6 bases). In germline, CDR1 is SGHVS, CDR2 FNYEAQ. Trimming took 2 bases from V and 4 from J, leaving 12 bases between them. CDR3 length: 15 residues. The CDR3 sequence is CASSLSAGPYNEQFF. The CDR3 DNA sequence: TGTGCCAGCAGCTTATCGGCGGGGCCTTACAATGAGCAGTTCTTC.

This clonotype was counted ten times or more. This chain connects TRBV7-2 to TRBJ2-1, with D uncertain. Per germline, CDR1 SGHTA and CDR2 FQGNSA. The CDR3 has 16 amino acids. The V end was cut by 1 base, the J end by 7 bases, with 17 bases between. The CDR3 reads CASSLGIGPLGNEQFF. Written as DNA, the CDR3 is TGTGCCAGCAGCTTAGGGATCGGCCCCCTGGGGAATGAGCAGTTCTTC.

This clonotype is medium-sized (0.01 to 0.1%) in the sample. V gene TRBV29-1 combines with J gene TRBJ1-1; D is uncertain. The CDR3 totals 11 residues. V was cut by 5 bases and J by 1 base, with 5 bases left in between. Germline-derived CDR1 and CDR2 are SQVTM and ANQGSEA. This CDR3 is CSVLSNTEAFF. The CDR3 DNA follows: TGCAGCGTTCTATCGAACACTGAAGCTTTCTTT. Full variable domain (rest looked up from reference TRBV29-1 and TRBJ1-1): SAVISQKPSRDICQRGTSLTIQCQVDSQVTMMFWYRQQPGQSLTLIATANQGSEATYESGFVIDKFPISRPNLTFSTLTVSNMSPEDSSIYLCSVLSNTEAFFGQGTRLTVV.

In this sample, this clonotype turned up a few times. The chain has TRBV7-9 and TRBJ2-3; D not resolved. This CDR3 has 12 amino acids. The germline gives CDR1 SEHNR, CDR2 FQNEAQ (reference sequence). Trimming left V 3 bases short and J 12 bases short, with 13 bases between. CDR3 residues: CASSFSVRDQYF. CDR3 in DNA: TGTGCCAGCAGCTTTAGTGTAAGGGATCAGTATTTT.

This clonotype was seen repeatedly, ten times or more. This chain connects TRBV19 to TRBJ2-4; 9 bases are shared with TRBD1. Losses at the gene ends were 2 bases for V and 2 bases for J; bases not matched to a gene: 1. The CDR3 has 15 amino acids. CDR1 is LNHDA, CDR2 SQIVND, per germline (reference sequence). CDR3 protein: CASSITGGTKNIQYF. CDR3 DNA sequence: TGTGCCAGTAGTATAACAGGGGGCACCAAAAACATTCAGTACTTC. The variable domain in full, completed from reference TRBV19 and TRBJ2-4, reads DGGITQSPKYLFRKEGQNVTLSCEQNLNHDAMYWYRQDPGQGLRLIYYSQIVNDFQKGDIAEGYSVSREKKESFPLTVTSAQKNPTAFYLCASSITGGTKNIQYFGAGTRLSVL.

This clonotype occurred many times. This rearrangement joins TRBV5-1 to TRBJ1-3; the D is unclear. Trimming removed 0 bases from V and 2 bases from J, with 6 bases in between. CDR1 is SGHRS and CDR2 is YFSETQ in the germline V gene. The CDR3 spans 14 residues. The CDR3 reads CASSLGVAGNTIYF. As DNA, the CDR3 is TGCGCCAGCAGCTTGGGGGTTGCTGGAAACACCATATATTTT.

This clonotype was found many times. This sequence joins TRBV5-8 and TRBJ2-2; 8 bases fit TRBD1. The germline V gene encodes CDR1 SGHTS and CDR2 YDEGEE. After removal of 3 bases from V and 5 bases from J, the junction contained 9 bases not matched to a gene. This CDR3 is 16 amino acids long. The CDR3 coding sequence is TGTGCCAGCAGCTCATCCTCCCGACAGGGGACCGGGGAGCTGTTTTTT. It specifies CASSSSSRQGTGELFF. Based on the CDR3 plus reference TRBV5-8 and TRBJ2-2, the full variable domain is EAGVTQSPTHLIKTRGQQATLRCSPISGHTSVYWYQQALGLGLQFLLWYDEGEERNRGNFPPRFSGRQFPNYSSELNVNALELEDSALYLCASSSSSRQGTGELFFGEGSRLTVL.

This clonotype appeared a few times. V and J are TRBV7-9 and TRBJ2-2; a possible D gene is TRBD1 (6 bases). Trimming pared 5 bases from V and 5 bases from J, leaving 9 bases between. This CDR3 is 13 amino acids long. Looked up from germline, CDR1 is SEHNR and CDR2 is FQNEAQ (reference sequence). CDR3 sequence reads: CASSVTGTGELFF. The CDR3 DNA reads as TGTGCCAGCAGCGTTACAGGGACCGGGGAGCTGTTTTTT.

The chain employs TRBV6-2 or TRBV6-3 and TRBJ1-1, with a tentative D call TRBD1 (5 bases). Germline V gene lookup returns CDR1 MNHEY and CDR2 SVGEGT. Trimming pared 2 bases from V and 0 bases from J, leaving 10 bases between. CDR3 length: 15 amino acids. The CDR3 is CASSYPGHLNTEAFF. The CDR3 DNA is TGTGCCAGCAGTTACCCAGGACACCTGAACACTGAAGCTTTCTTT.

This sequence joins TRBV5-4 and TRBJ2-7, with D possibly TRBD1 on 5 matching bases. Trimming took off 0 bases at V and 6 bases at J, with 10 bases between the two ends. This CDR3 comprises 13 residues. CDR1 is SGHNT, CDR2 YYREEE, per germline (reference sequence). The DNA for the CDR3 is TGTGCCAGCAGCTTGGGGCAGGGAATCGAGCAGTACTTC. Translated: CASSLGQGIEQYF.

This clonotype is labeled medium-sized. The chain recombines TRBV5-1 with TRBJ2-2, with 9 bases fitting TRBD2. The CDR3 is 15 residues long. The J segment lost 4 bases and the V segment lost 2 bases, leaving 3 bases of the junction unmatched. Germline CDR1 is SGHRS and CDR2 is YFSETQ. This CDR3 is CASSFVAGATGELFF. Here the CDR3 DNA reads TGCGCCAGCAGCTTCGTAGCGGGGGCCACCGGGGAGCTGTTTTTT.

In nucleotides, the CDR3 is TGTGCCATCAAACTTACCCGAGAGGGTAGTCGCTACACCTTC. It yields the protein CAIKLTREGSRYTF. The genes are TRBV10-3 and TRBJ1-2; no reliable D call. The CDR3 covers 14 residues. In germline, CDR1 is ENHRY, CDR2 SYGVKD. Trimming removed 7 bases at V and 9 bases at J, with 21 bases between.